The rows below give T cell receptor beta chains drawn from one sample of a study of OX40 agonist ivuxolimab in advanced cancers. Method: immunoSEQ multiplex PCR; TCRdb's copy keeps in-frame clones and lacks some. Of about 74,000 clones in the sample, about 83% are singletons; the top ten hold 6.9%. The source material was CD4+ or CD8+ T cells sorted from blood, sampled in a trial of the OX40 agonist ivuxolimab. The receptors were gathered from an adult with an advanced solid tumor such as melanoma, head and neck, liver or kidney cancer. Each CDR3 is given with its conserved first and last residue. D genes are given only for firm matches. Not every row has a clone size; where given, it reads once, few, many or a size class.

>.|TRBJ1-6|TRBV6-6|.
TGTGCCAGCAGTTACGCACGGAATAATTCACCCCTCCACTTT
CASSYARNNSPLHF
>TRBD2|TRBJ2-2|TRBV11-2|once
TGTGCCAGCAGCTCCTCCGGGCGGGAGTGGGGAACCGGGGAGCTGTTTTTT
CASSSSGREWGTGELFF
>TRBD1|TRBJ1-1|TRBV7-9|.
TGTGCCAGTACTCGGGACAGTCGAGCTTTCTTT
CASTRDSRAFF
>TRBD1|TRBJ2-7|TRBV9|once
TGTGCCAGCAGCTCCCGACAGGGAGAGGCTACCGAGCAGTACTTC
CASSSRQGEATEQYF
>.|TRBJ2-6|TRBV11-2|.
TGTGCCAGCAGCCAACAAGTATCAGGGGCCAACGTCCTGACTTTC
CASSQQVSGANVLTF
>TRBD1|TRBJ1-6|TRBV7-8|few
TGTGCCAGCAGCCAGGGACAGGGTTCCTATAATTCACCCCTCCACTTT
CASSQGQGSYNSPLHF
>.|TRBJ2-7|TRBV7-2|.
TGTGCCAGCAGCTTGGACGGCTCCTCCTACGAGCAGTACTTC
CASSLDGSSYEQYF
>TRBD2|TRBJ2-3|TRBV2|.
TGTGCCAGCAGTATGAACAACGGGGGGGGCACAGATACGCAGTATTTT
CASSMNNGGGTDTQYF
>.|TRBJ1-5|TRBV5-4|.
TGTGCCAGCAGCTTATCTAATCAGCCCCAGCATTTT
CASSLSNQPQHF
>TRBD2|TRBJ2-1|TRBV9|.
TGTGCCAGCAGCACCCGGACTAGCGGGGAGACCAATGAGCAGTTCTTC
CASSTRTSGETNEQFF
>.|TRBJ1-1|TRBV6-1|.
TGTGCCAGCAGTGGGTTAAGACGGATGGCAGATATGAACACTGAAGCTTTCTTT
CASSGLRRMADMNTEAFF
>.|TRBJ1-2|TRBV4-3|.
TGCGCCAGCAGCCAAGAGGTGCAGGGCCACCTGGGCTATGGCTACACCTTC
CASSQEVQGHLGYGYTF
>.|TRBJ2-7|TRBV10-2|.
TGCGCCAGCAGTTCCGGGGGAGCTCGGGAGCAGTACTTC
CASSSGGAREQYF
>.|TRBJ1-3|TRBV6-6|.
TGTGCCAGCTCGACTGGAGTCTCTGGAAACACCATATATTTT
CASSTGVSGNTIYF
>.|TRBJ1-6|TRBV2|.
TGTGCCAGCAGCCCCGAGGTTCTTAATTCACCCCTCCACTTT
CASSPEVLNSPLHF
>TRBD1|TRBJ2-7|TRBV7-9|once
TGTGCCAGCAGCTTAGGGGGGACAGTCTCCTACGAGCAGTACTTC
CASSLGGTVSYEQYF
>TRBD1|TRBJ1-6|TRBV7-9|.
TGTGCCAGCAGCTGGGCCGGGACAGATTATTCACCCCTCCACTTT
CASSWAGTDYSPLHF